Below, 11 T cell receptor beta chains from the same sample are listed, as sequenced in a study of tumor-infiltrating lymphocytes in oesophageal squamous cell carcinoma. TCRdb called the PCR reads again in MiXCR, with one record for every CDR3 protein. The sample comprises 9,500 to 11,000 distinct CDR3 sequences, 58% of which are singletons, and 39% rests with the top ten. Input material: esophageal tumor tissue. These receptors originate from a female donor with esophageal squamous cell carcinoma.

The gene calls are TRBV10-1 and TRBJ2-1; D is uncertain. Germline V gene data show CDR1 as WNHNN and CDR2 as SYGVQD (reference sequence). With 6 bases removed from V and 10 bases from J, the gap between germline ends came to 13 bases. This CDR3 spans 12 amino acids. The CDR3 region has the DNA TGCGCCAGCAGCGATGGGGTAATGGAGCAGTTCTTC. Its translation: CASSDGVMEQFF.

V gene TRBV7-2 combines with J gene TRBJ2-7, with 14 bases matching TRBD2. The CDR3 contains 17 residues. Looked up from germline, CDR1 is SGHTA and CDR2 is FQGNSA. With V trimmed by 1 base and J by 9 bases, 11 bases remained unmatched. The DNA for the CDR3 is TGTGCCAGCAGCTTAGGGGGCCCGGGACTAGCGGGAGAGGGGCAGTACTTC. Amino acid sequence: CASSLGGPGLAGEGQYF.

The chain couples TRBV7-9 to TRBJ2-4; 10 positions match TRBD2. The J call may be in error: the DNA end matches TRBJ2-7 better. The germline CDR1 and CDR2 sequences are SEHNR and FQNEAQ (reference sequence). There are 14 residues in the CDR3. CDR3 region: CASSNSGRSYEQYF. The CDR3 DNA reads TGTGCCAGCAGTAATAGCGGGAGGAGCTACGAGCAGTACTTC.

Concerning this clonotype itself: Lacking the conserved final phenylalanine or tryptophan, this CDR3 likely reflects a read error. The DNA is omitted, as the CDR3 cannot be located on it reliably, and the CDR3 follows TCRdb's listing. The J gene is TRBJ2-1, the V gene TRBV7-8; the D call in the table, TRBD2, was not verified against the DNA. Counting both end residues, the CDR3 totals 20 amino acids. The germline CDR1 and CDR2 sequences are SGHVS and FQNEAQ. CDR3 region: CASSLLLAGGESVLEQYFGS.

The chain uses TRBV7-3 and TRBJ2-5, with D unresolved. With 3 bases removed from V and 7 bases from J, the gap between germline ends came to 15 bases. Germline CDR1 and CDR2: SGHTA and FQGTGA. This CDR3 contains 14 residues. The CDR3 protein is CASSFIGLGSTQYF. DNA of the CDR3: TGTGCCAGCAGCTTTATAGGGTTGGGGTCGACCCAGTACTTC.

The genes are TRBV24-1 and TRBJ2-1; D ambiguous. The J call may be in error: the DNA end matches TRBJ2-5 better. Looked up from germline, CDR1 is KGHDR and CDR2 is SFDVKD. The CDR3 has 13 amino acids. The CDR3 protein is CATSDLGQETQYF. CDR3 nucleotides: TGTGCCACCAGTGATTTGGGCCAAGAGACCCAGTACTTC.

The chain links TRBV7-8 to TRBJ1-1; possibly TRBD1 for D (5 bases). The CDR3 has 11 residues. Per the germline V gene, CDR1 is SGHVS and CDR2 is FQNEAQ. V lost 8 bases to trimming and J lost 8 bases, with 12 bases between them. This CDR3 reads CASGEGAEAFF. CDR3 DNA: TGTGCCAGCGGGGAAGGGGCCGAAGCTTTCTTT. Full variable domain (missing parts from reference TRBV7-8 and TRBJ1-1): GAGVSQSPRYKVAKRGQDVALRCDPISGHVSLFWYQQALGQGPEFLTYFQNEAQLDKSGLPSDRFFAERPEGSVSTLKIQRTQQEDSAVYLCASGEGAEAFFGQGTRLTVV.

CDR3 region: CASSFKAGRTYEQYF. CDR3 DNA: TGTGCCAGCAGTTTTAAGGCGGGACGGACCTACGAGCAGTACTTC. The chain links TRBV12-3 or TRBV12-4 to TRBJ2-1; D is perhaps TRBD2 (6 bases). The DNA end is more similar to TRBJ2-7, so the J call may be wrong. This CDR3 has 15 residues.

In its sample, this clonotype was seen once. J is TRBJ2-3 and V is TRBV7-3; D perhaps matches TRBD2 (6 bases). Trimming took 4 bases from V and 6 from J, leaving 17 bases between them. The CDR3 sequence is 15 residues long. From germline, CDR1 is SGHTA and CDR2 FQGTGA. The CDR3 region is CASSSHSSAGDTQYF. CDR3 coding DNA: TGTGCCAGCAGCTCCCATTCCAGCGCGGGGGATACGCAGTATTTT.

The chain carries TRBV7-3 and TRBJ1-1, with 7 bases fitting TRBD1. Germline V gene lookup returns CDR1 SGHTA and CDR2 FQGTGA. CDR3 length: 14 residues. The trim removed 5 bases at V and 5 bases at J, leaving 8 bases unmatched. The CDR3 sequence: CASSPGTAQTEAFF. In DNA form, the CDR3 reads TGTGCCAGCAGCCCCGGGACAGCGCAAACTGAAGCTTTCTTT.

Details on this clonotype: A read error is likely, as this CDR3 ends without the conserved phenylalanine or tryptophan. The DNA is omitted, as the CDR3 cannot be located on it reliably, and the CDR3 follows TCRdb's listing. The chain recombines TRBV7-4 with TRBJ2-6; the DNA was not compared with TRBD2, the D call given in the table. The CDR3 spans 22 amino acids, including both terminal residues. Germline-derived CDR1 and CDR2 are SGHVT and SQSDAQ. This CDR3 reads CASRRRGETSGSMPYNEQFFGA.